A single sample gave rise to the 26 T cell receptor beta chains below, sequenced in a study of blood T cell repertoires in COVID-19. Clones were read by immunoSEQ multiplex PCR, and TCRdb kept only the in-frame ones, dropping some. The sample records some 250,000 clones, more than 70% being singletons. Sequenced material: peripheral blood. Receptors originate from an elderly man with acute or convalescent COVID-19.

This clone was detected once. The chain uses TRBV5-1 and TRBJ1-4; D is perhaps TRBD1 (6 bases). CDR1 SGHRS and CDR2 YFSETQ come from the germline V gene. V shed 5 bases and J shed 8 bases, with 16 bases lying between them. The CDR3 is 14 residues long. The CDR3 DNA is TGCGCCAGCAGTTCCGGGAACCAGGGGGAAAAACTGTTTTTT. Translating it yields CASSSGNQGEKLFF. Full variable domain (remainder filled in from reference TRBV5-1 and TRBJ1-4): KAGVTQTPRYLIKTRGQQVTLSCSPISGHRSVSWYQQTPGQGLQFLFEYFSETQRNKGNFPGRFSGRQFSNSRSEMNVSTLELGDSALYLCASSSGNQGEKLFFGSGTQLSVL.

V and J are TRBV6-5 and TRBJ1-1; D may be TRBD1 (5 bases). Germline CDR1 is MNHEY and CDR2 is SVGAGI. Trimming pared 10 bases from V and 4 bases from J, leaving 22 bases between. The CDR3 consists of 15 residues. CDR3 residues: CATTRQGSRRTEAFF. The CDR3 nucleotides are TGTGCCACCACCCGCCAGGGCAGCAGGCGCACTGAAGCTTTCTTT.

V and J are TRBV27 and TRBJ2-3; TRBD1 agrees at 9 bases. After removal of 5 bases from V and 2 bases from J, the junction contained 17 bases not matched to a gene. Germline assignment: CDR1 MNHEY and CDR2 SMNVEV (reference sequence). The CDR3 is made up of 19 amino acids. The CDR3 sequence is CASSMTGGSLSPYTDTQYF. Here the CDR3 DNA reads TGTGCCAGCAGTATGACAGGGGGTTCCCTTTCCCCCTACACAGATACGCAGTATTTT.

The rearrangement links TRBV28 to TRBJ2-2; D is unclear. Germline assignment: CDR1 MDHEN and CDR2 SYDVKM. CDR3 size: 16 residues. V lost 7 bases to trimming and J lost 4 bases, with 19 bases between them. CDR3 DNA sequence: TGTGCCAGCACCTCGGCTGGGCTTTTGGGCACCGGGGAGCTGTTTTTT. This codes for CASTSAGLLGTGELFF.

The chain joins TRBV14 to TRBJ2-3; TRBD1 matches at 9 bases. CDR1 SGHDN and CDR2 FVKESK come from the germline V gene. The CDR3 is made up of 13 amino acids. Trimming cost V 4 bases and J 5 bases; bases outside gene matches: 1. CDR3 residues: CASSPTGGDTQYF. The CDR3 DNA sequence: TGTGCCAGCAGCCCGACAGGGGGAGATACGCAGTATTTT.

V and J are TRBV27 and TRBJ2-2, with 8 bases lining up with TRBD2. Germline-derived CDR1 and CDR2 are MNHEY and SMNVEV (reference sequence). The CDR3 runs to 16 residues. The V and J ends lost 5 bases and 6 bases, in that order; junction bases with no gene match: 11. In DNA form, the CDR3 reads TGTGCCAGCAGTGGGAGGGTTAGCGGGAATGCCGGGGAGCTGTTTTTT. Translation: CASSGRVSGNAGELFF.

This sequence joins TRBV18 and TRBJ1-4; D not resolved. The CDR3 is 13 amino acids. V gave up 4 bases and J gave up 4 bases, with 7 bases separating them. Per germline, CDR1 KGHSH and CDR2 LQKENI. This chain's CDR3 is CASSHGDNEKLFF. For the CDR3, the DNA is TGTGCCAGCTCACACGGTGATAATGAAAAACTGTTTTTT.

This rearrangement joins TRBV2 to TRBJ1-2; D not resolved. The V and J ends lost 8 bases and 3 bases respectively, with 16 bases between them. The CDR3 length is 14 residues. Germline V gives CDR1 SNHLY, CDR2 FYNNEI. CDR3 DNA: TGTGCCAGCCGCCTCCATGAGGTTGACTATGGCTACACCTTC. Translation: CASRLHEVDYGYTF.

V and J are TRBV28 and TRBJ2-4, with 7 bases fitting TRBD2. Germline values: CDR1 MDHEN, CDR2 SYDVKM. The V segment lost 6 bases and the J segment 9 bases; nucleotides outside the gene matches: 11. CDR3 length: 14 residues. Here the CDR3 DNA reads TGTGCCAGCAGGGGGAACCCGGGAGGCGCCATTCAGTACTTC. This encodes CASRGNPGGAIQYF.

V usage is TRBV19 and J usage is TRBJ2-3; no definite D call. This CDR3 has 14 residues. From germline, CDR1 is LNHDA and CDR2 SQIVND (reference sequence). The V end lost 5 bases, the J end lost 0 bases, and 9 bases lay between the germline ends. The CDR3 DNA reads TGTGCCAGTAGTCCTCAAGCCAGCACAGATACGCAGTATTTT. Protein: CASSPQASTDTQYF. Together with reference TRBV19 and TRBJ2-3, the CDR3 gives the full variable domain: DGGITQSPKYLFRKEGQNVTLSCEQNLNHDAMYWYRQDPGQGLRLIYYSQIVNDFQKGDIAEGYSVSREKKESFPLTVTSAQKNPTAFYLCASSPQASTDTQYFGPGTRLTVL.

This clone was seen just once. V usage is TRBV7-6 and J usage is TRBJ1-5, with 8 bases that match TRBD1. CDR1 and CDR2 from the germline V gene are SGHVS and FNYEAQ. The CDR3 has 15 amino acids. Unmatched junction bases numbered 4, after V lost 3 bases and J lost 3 bases. The DNA for the CDR3 is TGTGCCAGCAGCTTGGGGACAGGTGACAATCAGCCCCAGCATTTT. Its protein product is CASSLGTGDNQPQHF.

The rearrangement links TRBV25-1 to TRBJ1-2, with 8 bases matching TRBD1. CDR1 and CDR2 (germline): MGHDK, SYGVNS. The CDR3 is made up of 14 amino acids. Unmatched junction bases numbered 9, after V lost 5 bases and J lost 7 bases. The CDR3 DNA is TGTGCCAGCAGTTCAGACAGGGGATCTACTGGCTACACCTTC. Translation: CASSSDRGSTGYTF.

This clone appeared a few times. The chain carries TRBV12-3 or TRBV12-4 and TRBJ1-1; D unresolved. The V end lost 6 bases, the J end lost 0 bases, and 8 bases lay between the germline ends. The CDR3 is made up of 13 amino acids. The CDR3: CASSQTLNTEAFF. The CDR3 DNA reads as TGTGCCAGCAGCCAGACTTTGAACACTGAAGCTTTCTTT.

This chain joins TRBV11-2 and TRBJ1-5; possible D gene TRBD1, 6 bases. CDR3 length: 15 residues. From germline, CDR1 is SGHAT and CDR2 FQNNGV. Trimming pared 5 bases from V and 1 base from J, leaving 12 bases between. The CDR3 reads CASSQGTLSNQPQHF. The CDR3 bases are TGTGCCAGCAGCCAAGGGACACTAAGCAATCAGCCCCAGCATTTT. Combining the CDR3 with reference TRBV11-2 and TRBJ1-5 gives the whole variable domain EAGVAQSPRYKIIEKRQSVAFWCNPISGHATLYWYQQILGQGPKLLIQFQNNGVVDDSQLPKDRFSAERLKGVDSTLKIQPAKLEDSAVYLCASSQGTLSNQPQHFGDGTRLSIL.

The genes are TRBV28 and TRBJ2-7, with D perhaps TRBD2 (5 bases). V lost 7 bases and J lost 2, with 9 bases in between. Germline V CDR1 and CDR2: MDHEN, SYDVKM. This CDR3 contains 12 residues. The CDR3 sequence: CASKEGPYEQYF. The CDR3 DNA follows: TGTGCCAGCAAAGAGGGCCCCTACGAGCAGTACTTC.

The J gene is TRBJ2-2, the V gene TRBV10-2; 8 positions agree with TRBD2. This CDR3 contains 13 residues. Per germline, CDR1 WSHSY and CDR2 SAAADI. After removal of 7 bases from V and 7 bases from J, the junction contained 5 bases not matched to a gene. The CDR3 here is CASKRTSRGELFF. In DNA, the CDR3 is TGCGCCAGCAAGAGGACTAGCCGCGGGGAGCTGTTTTTT.

The rearrangement joins TRBV10-3 to TRBJ2-2; the D gene is possibly TRBD1 (6 bases). Trimming pared 2 bases from V and 1 base from J, leaving 11 bases between. The CDR3 sequence is 16 residues long. CDR1 is ENHRY and CDR2 is SYGVKD in the germline V gene. CDR3 sequence (DNA): TGTGCCATCAGTGAGCTAGGGGGAATGAACACCGGGGAGCTGTTTTTT. Protein product: CAISELGGMNTGELFF.

This chain uses TRBV21-1 with TRBJ1-4. TRBV21-1 is given as a pseudogene. The CDR3 has 15 residues. The CDR3 region has the DNA TGTGCCAGCATTCCCCCGGAGGGAACTAATGAAAAACTGTTTTTT. Translated: CASIPPEGTNEKLFF.

The gene calls are TRBV4-1 and TRBJ1-5; 7 nucleotides align to TRBD1. The CDR3 spans 14 residues. V shed 6 bases, J shed 5 bases, and the junction held 7 bases outside the gene matches. The germline gives CDR1 MGHRA, CDR2 YSYEKL. The CDR3 here is CASSPTGYYQPQHF. The CDR3 nucleotides are TGCGCCAGCAGTCCGACAGGGTACTATCAGCCCCAGCATTTT.

The chain has TRBV9 and TRBJ1-1; D gene uncertain. Germline assignment: CDR1 SGDLS and CDR2 YYNGEE. The CDR3 is 15 residues long. Between the trimmed V and J ends, which lost 0 bases and 0 bases, there was a span of 9 bases. CDR3 DNA sequence: TGTGCCAGCAGCGTAGAAAATGACATGAACACTGAAGCTTTCTTT. It translates to CASSVENDMNTEAFF.

DNA for the CDR3: TGCGCCAGCAGCCAAAGGGAGGGCTACGAGCAGTACTTC. Translation gives CASSQREGYEQYF. This chain uses TRBV4-3 with TRBJ2-7; TRBD2 matches 7 bases. Germline lookup yields CDR1 LGHNA and CDR2 YSLEER. The V and J ends lost 2 bases and 3 bases, in that order; junction bases with no gene match: 1. This CDR3 spans 13 amino acids.

This chain connects TRBV10-3 to TRBJ1-2, with 8 bases fitting TRBD1. Germline trimming cut 2 bases from V and 8 bases from J; bases unmatched to any gene: 4. The CDR3 length is 13 residues. Germline V gene lookup returns CDR1 ENHRY and CDR2 SYGVKD. The CDR3 protein is CAISEGTGRGYTF. The CDR3 DNA reads TGTGCCATCAGTGAGGGGACAGGTCGGGGCTACACCTTC.

A remark on this clone: This CDR3 is also generated by other DNA sequences in the sample. V is TRBV2 and J is TRBJ1-1; 7 bases fit TRBD1. Trimming cost V 6 bases and J 0 bases; bases outside gene matches: 10. Germline V gene data show CDR1 as SNHLY and CDR2 as FYNNEI. The CDR3 sequence is 16 residues long. CDR3 DNA: TGTGCCAGCAGCTTAGAAAGGGGGCAGGTGAACACTGAAGCTTTCTTT. Its translation is CASSLERGQVNTEAFF.

This clone was observed a handful of times. The rearrangement uses TRBV27 and TRBJ1-6; TRBD1 is a possible D gene (6 bases). Germline CDR1 reads MNHEY; CDR2 reads SMNVEV (reference sequence). Between the trimmed V and J ends, which lost 1 base and 9 bases, there was a span of 16 bases. This CDR3 contains 16 residues. The CDR3 sequence is CASSLLGQGNGSPLHF. CDR3 DNA: TGTGCCAGCAGTTTATTGGGCCAGGGGAACGGTTCACCCCTCCACTTT.

This sequence joins TRBV6-1 and TRBJ2-7; D is possibly TRBD1 (5 bases). This CDR3 is 14 amino acids long. Trimming cost V 1 base and J 6 bases, with 13 bases left between them. Germline CDR1 is MNHNS and CDR2 is SASEGT. The CDR3 sequence is CASSEGTPTFEQYF. DNA of the CDR3: TGTGCCAGCAGTGAAGGGACACCTACATTCGAGCAGTACTTC.

CDR3 sequence: CAISALAVKKAYEQYF. CDR3 sequence (DNA): TGTGCCATCAGTGCGCTAGCGGTCAAGAAGGCCTACGAGCAGTACTTC. The rearrangement joins TRBV10-3 to TRBJ2-7, with TRBD2 matching over 7 bases. Looked up from germline, CDR1 is ENHRY and CDR2 is SYGVKD. This CDR3 comprises 16 residues. J lost 2 bases, V lost 4 bases, and 11 bases had no gene match.